The rows below give T cell receptor beta chains drawn from one sample of a study of cytomegalovirus exposure and HLA in healthy donors. The method was immunoSEQ multiplex PCR; TCRdb's version includes in-frame clones alone and lacks a portion of them. Of 95,000 to 150,000 clones listed, around 75% were seen once; the top ten hold 4.5% to 5%. The sequenced sample consisted of PBMCs. The origin of the receptors is a man aged 55 to 70 in good health and CMV-seropositive. The CDR3 runs from the conserved cysteine through the conserved F or W. Fields, in order: V gene, D gene, clone size, J gene, CDR3 protein, CDR3 DNA. The D gene is left open where the match is weak. A clone size is listed for some rows: how often the clone was seen (once, few, many), or a class if it is expanded.

v_gene: TRBV5-1; d_gene: TRBD1; abundance: few; j_gene: TRBJ1-1; CDR3aa: CASSRTGGEAFF; CDR3nt: TGCGCCAGCAGCCGTACAGGGGGTGAAGCTTTCTTT
v_gene: TRBV6-1; d_gene: .; abundance: once; j_gene: TRBJ1-2; CDR3aa: CASSDRNYGYTF; CDR3nt: TGTGCCAGCAGCGACAGAAACTATGGCTACACCTTC
v_gene: TRBV28; d_gene: .; abundance: many; j_gene: TRBJ2-2; CDR3aa: CASSLAMGDFNTGELFF; CDR3nt: TGTGCCAGCAGTTTAGCGATGGGAGACTTTAACACCGGGGAGCTGTTTTTT
v_gene: TRBV6-1; d_gene: TRBD2; abundance: .; j_gene: TRBJ2-1; CDR3aa: CASSLRLAGTEQFF; CDR3nt: TGTGCCAGCAGTCTACGACTAGCGGGGACGGAGCAGTTCTTC
v_gene: TRBV29-1; d_gene: TRBD1; abundance: .; j_gene: TRBJ2-4; CDR3aa: CSVGQDSLQYF; CDR3nt: TGCAGCGTGGGACAGGACAGCCTTCAGTACTTC
v_gene: TRBV19; d_gene: .; abundance: .; j_gene: TRBJ1-4; CDR3aa: CASSPRTEDEKLFF; CDR3nt: TGTGCCAGTAGTCCGCGGACAGAGGATGAAAAACTGTTTTTT
v_gene: TRBV7-2; d_gene: TRBD2; abundance: .; j_gene: TRBJ2-5; CDR3aa: CASSLAGLAGGDQETQYF; CDR3nt: TGTGCCAGCAGCTTAGCGGGACTAGCGGGGGGCGACCAAGAGACCCAGTACTTC
v_gene: TRBV28; d_gene: .; abundance: .; j_gene: TRBJ1-6; CDR3aa: CASNLAPGESYNSPLHF; CDR3nt: TGTGCCAGCAACCTCGCGCCAGGGGAATCCTATAATTCACCCCTCCACTTT
v_gene: TRBV11-2; d_gene: .; abundance: .; j_gene: TRBJ2-7; CDR3aa: CASSLGDSDEQYF; CDR3nt: TGTGCCAGCAGCTTAGGGGACTCCGACGAGCAGTACTTC
v_gene: TRBV7-7; d_gene: .; abundance: .; j_gene: TRBJ2-7; CDR3aa: CASSLARGWCCYEQYF; CDR3nt: TGTGCTAGCAGCTTGGCCAGGGGATGGTGTTGCTACGAGCAGTACTTC
v_gene: TRBV19; d_gene: .; abundance: .; j_gene: TRBJ1-5; CDR3aa: CASRNRPNQPQHF; CDR3nt: TGTGCCAGTAGGAACAGGCCTAATCAGCCCCAGCATTTT
v_gene: TRBV13; d_gene: .; abundance: few; j_gene: TRBJ1-4; CDR3aa: CASSLQGTEKLFF; CDR3nt: TGTGCCAGCAGCTTACAGGGTACCGAAAAACTGTTTTTT
v_gene: TRBV5-5; d_gene: .; abundance: .; j_gene: TRBJ2-6; CDR3aa: CASSFRPEAGANVLTF; CDR3nt: TGTGCCAGCAGCTTCCGGCCCGAGGCTGGGGCCAACGTCCTGACTTTC
v_gene: TRBV28; d_gene: TRBD1; abundance: .; j_gene: TRBJ1-2; CDR3aa: CASSSLTGWNYGYTF; CDR3nt: TGTGCCAGCAGTTCCTTGACAGGGTGGAACTATGGCTACACCTTC
v_gene: TRBV19; d_gene: TRBD1; abundance: few; j_gene: TRBJ2-1; CDR3aa: CASKIRTGGLNEQFF; CDR3nt: TGTGCCAGTAAGATAAGGACAGGGGGCCTTAATGAGCAGTTCTTC
v_gene: TRBV7-8; d_gene: TRBD1; abundance: .; j_gene: TRBJ1-5; CDR3aa: CASSARTGPYQPQHF; CDR3nt: TGTGCCAGCAGCGCCCGGACAGGACCGTATCAGCCCCAGCATTTT
v_gene: TRBV5-1; d_gene: .; abundance: .; j_gene: TRBJ1-2; CDR3aa: CASSLTGEANYGYTF; CDR3nt: TGCGCCAGCAGCTTAACGGGGGAAGCCAACTATGGCTACACCTTC
v_gene: TRBV6-1; d_gene: .; abundance: .; j_gene: TRBJ1-5; CDR3aa: CASERTVYSNQPQHF; CDR3nt: TGTGCCAGCGAGCGGACAGTTTATAGCAATCAGCCCCAGCATTTT
v_gene: TRBV27; d_gene: TRBD2; abundance: .; j_gene: TRBJ2-5; CDR3aa: CASSRLLADQETQYF; CDR3nt: TGTGCCAGCAGCCGATTACTAGCGGACCAAGAGACCCAGTACTTC
v_gene: TRBV28; d_gene: .; abundance: .; j_gene: TRBJ1-5; CDR3aa: CASRGGVWQLQHF; CDR3nt: TGTGCCAGCAGGGGAGGGGTCTGGCAGCTCCAGCATTTT
v_gene: TRBV2; d_gene: .; abundance: .; j_gene: TRBJ2-6; CDR3aa: CASNGLAGANVLTF; CDR3nt: TGTGCCAGCAATGGACTTGCTGGGGCCAACGTCCTGACTTTC
v_gene: TRBV2; d_gene: .; abundance: .; j_gene: TRBJ2-7; CDR3aa: CASSEARQVAFF; CDR3nt: TGTGCCAGCAGTGAAGCTCGACAGGTAGCGTTCTTC
v_gene: TRBV27; d_gene: .; abundance: .; j_gene: TRBJ1-6; CDR3aa: CASIPNLVQDTHSYNSPLHF; CDR3nt: TGTGCCAGCATCCCCAATCTGGTTCAGGACACTCACTCCTATAATTCACCCCTCCACTTT
v_gene: TRBV6-1; d_gene: .; abundance: .; j_gene: TRBJ1-2; CDR3aa: CASSRQEGYGYTF; CDR3nt: TGTGCCAGCAGTAGACAGGAAGGCTATGGCTACACCTTC
v_gene: TRBV30; d_gene: TRBD1; abundance: few; j_gene: TRBJ1-5; CDR3aa: CAWSKQGRNNQPQHF; CDR3nt: TGTGCCTGGAGCAAACAGGGGAGAAATAATCAGCCCCAGCATTTT
v_gene: TRBV6-1; d_gene: TRBD1; abundance: .; j_gene: TRBJ1-5; CDR3aa: CASSETRTGGQPQHF; CDR3nt: TGTGCCAGCAGTGAAACTAGGACAGGGGGCCAGCCCCAGCATTTT
v_gene: TRBV2; d_gene: TRBD1; abundance: .; j_gene: TRBJ1-5; CDR3aa: CASRRDSQSNQPQHF; CDR3nt: TGTGCCAGCAGGAGGGACAGTCAAAGCAATCAGCCCCAGCATTTT
v_gene: TRBV2; d_gene: TRBD1; abundance: .; j_gene: TRBJ1-1; CDR3aa: CASKARTGRSGTEAFF; CDR3nt: TGTGCCAGCAAGGCCCGGACAGGGAGGAGTGGCACTGAAGCTTTCTTT
v_gene: TRBV28; d_gene: .; abundance: .; j_gene: TRBJ1-3; CDR3aa: CASSSPGTPSGNTIYF; CDR3nt: TGTGCCAGCAGTTCCCCCGGGACACCCTCTGGAAACACCATATATTTT
v_gene: TRBV27; d_gene: .; abundance: .; j_gene: TRBJ2-3; CDR3aa: CASSLRRDTDTQYF; CDR3nt: TGTGCCAGCAGTTTACGGAGAGACACAGATACGCAGTATTTT
v_gene: TRBV5-1; d_gene: .; abundance: .; j_gene: TRBJ2-1; CDR3aa: CASSHGQSDNEQFF; CDR3nt: TGCGCCAGCAGCCATGGACAGTCCGACAATGAGCAGTTCTTC
v_gene: TRBV7-9; d_gene: .; abundance: .; j_gene: TRBJ2-7; CDR3aa: CASSLAKKFEQYF; CDR3nt: TGTGCCAGCAGCTTGGCCAAGAAGTTCGAGCAGTACTTC
v_gene: TRBV5-1; d_gene: TRBD1; abundance: .; j_gene: TRBJ1-1; CDR3aa: CASSLDRGREAFF; CDR3nt: TGCGCCAGCAGCTTGGACAGGGGGCGAGAAGCTTTCTTT
v_gene: TRBV7-6; d_gene: .; abundance: .; j_gene: TRBJ2-7; CDR3aa: CASSLDRGFSYEQYF; CDR3nt: TGTGCCAGCAGCTTAGACCGGGGATTCTCCTACGAGCAGTACTTC
v_gene: TRBV5-1; d_gene: TRBD2; abundance: .; j_gene: TRBJ2-4; CDR3aa: CASSPPVGGAKNIQYF; CDR3nt: TGCGCCAGCAGCCCTCCCGTCGGGGGGGCCAAAAACATTCAGTACTTC
v_gene: TRBV5-4; d_gene: TRBD1; abundance: .; j_gene: TRBJ1-2; CDR3aa: CASSSGQGAFIGGYTF; CDR3nt: TGTGCCAGCAGCTCTGGACAGGGGGCATTCATCGGGGGCTACACCTTC
v_gene: TRBV9; d_gene: .; abundance: .; j_gene: TRBJ2-5; CDR3aa: CASSTRGGVGETQYF; CDR3nt: TGTGCCAGCAGCACCCGAGGAGGGGTCGGAGAGACCCAGTACTTC
v_gene: TRBV5-1; d_gene: TRBD1; abundance: .; j_gene: TRBJ2-3; CDR3aa: CASSQGQGRDTQYF; CDR3nt: TGCGCCAGCAGCCAGGGACAGGGAAGAGATACGCAGTATTTT
v_gene: TRBV5-1; d_gene: .; abundance: .; j_gene: TRBJ1-4; CDR3aa: CASSLRDRYEKLFF; CDR3nt: TGCGCCAGCAGCCTGCGGGATCGCTATGAAAAACTGTTTTTT
v_gene: TRBV6-4; d_gene: TRBD2; abundance: .; j_gene: TRBJ2-1; CDR3aa: CASSTEAGDHNEQFF; CDR3nt: TGTGCCAGCAGTACGGAAGCGGGGGATCACAATGAGCAGTTCTTC
v_gene: TRBV28; d_gene: .; abundance: .; j_gene: TRBJ1-1; CDR3aa: CASRLGWNTEAFF; CDR3nt: TGTGCCAGCAGGCTCGGGTGGAACACTGAAGCTTTCTTT
v_gene: TRBV6-1; d_gene: .; abundance: .; j_gene: TRBJ1-2; CDR3aa: CASSEGRGLYGYTF; CDR3nt: TGTGCCAGCAGTGAAGGGAGGGGACTCTATGGCTACACCTTC
v_gene: TRBV18; d_gene: .; abundance: .; j_gene: TRBJ1-5; CDR3aa: CASSETYSNQPQHF; CDR3nt: TGTGCCAGCAGCGAAACCTATAGCAATCAGCCCCAGCATTTT
v_gene: TRBV6-1; d_gene: TRBD1; abundance: .; j_gene: TRBJ1-6; CDR3aa: CASSEVAGQGLDSPLHF; CDR3nt: TGTGCCAGCAGTGAGGTAGCGGGACAGGGTCTAGATTCACCCCTCCACTTT
v_gene: TRBV7-9; d_gene: TRBD1; abundance: few; j_gene: TRBJ1-4; CDR3aa: CASSLGRQGASEKLFF; CDR3nt: TGTGCCAGCAGCTTAGGACGACAGGGGGCAAGCGAAAAACTGTTTTTT